This T cell receptor beta chain was recovered during a study of T cell repertoires in cytomegalovirus infection. Overall study context: Indicated by public TCR beta signatures were CMV infection and matching HLA type. Study observations and caveats: The response measured ex vivo was dominated by TCR beta clonotypes (HLA-C-restricted and CMV-specific). Totalled public TCR beta family frequency picked out people who carried CMV plus the relevant HLA.

TCRdb called the reads again in MiXCR, with one record for every CDR3 protein. The sample contains about 460,000 distinct CDR3 sequences, about 11% of which appear only once. To note about this clonotype: Its antigen remains unknown.

Trimming removed 1 base at V and 8 bases at J, with 12 bases between. This CDR3 has 14 residues. Germline CDR1 is SGHTA and CDR2 is FQGTGA. Sequencing was carried out using PBMCs. The sequence derives from a human donor in good health (CMV status not recorded). Some clones in this sample may be carry-over from other donors' samples. This chain connects TRBV7-3 to TRBJ1-3; unclear D gene. The CDR3 bases are TGTGCCAGCAGCTTAAATGGGATGGGAGACACCATATATTTT. Translation: CASSLNGMGDTIYF.